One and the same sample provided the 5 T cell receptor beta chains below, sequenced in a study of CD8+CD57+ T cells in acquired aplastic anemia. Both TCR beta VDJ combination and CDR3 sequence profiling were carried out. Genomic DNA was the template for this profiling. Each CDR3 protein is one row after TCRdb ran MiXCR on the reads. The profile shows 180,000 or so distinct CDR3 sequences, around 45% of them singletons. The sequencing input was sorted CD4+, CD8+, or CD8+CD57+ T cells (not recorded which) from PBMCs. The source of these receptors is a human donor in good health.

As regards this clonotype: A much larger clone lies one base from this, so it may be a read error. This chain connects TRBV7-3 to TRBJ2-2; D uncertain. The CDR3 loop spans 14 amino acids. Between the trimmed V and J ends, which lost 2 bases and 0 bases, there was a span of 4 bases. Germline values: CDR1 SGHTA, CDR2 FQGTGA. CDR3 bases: TGTGCCAGCAGCTTAGGGGCGAACACCGGGGAGCTGTTTTTT. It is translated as CASSLGANTGELFF. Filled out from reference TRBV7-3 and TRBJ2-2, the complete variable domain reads GAGVSQTPSNKVTEKGKYVELRCDPISGHTALYWYRQSLGQGPEFLIYFQGTGAADDSGLPNDRFFAVRPEGSVSTLKIQRTERGDSAVYLCASSLGANTGELFFGEGSRLTVL.

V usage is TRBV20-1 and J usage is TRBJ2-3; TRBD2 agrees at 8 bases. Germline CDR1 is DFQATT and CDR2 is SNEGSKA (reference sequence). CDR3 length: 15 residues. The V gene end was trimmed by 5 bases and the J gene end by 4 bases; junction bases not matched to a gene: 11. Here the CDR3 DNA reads TGCAGTGCTTCCCTCCGAAGCGGGAGACCAGATACGCAGTATTTT. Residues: CSASLRSGRPDTQYF.

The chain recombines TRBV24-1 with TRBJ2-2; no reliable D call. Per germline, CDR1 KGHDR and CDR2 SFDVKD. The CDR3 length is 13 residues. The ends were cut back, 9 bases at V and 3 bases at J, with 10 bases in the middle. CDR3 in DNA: TGTGCCACCTTCAATAGGGACACCGGGGAGCTGTTTTTT. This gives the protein CATFNRDTGELFF.

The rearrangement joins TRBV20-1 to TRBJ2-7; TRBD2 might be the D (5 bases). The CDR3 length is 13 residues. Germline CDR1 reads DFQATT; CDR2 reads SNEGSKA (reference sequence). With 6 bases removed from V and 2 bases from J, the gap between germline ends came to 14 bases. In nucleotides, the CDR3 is TGCAGTGCCCCTCTAGCCATGACCTACGAGCAGTACTTC. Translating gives CSAPLAMTYEQYF.

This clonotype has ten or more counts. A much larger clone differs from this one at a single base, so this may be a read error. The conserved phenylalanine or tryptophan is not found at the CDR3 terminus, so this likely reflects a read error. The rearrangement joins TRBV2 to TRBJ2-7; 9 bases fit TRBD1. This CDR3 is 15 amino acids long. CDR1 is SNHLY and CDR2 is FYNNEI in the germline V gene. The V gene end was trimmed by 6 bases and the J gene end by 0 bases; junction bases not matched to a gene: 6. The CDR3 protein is CASRDRGKGSYEQYS. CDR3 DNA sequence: TGTGCCAGCAGGGACAGGGGTAAGGGCTCCTACGAGCAGTACTCC.